A selection of T cell receptor beta chains follows, all from one sample in a study of blood T cell repertoires in COVID-19. Only in-frame clones appear in the TCRdb table, and some are missing; sequencing was by immunoSEQ multiplex PCR. Found here are around 300,000 clones, 70% to 90% of them singletons; the top ten hold approximately 11%. Sequenced sample: peripheral blood. The receptors stem from a woman in her 70s with acute or convalescent COVID-19. Each CDR3 is given with its conserved first and last residue. D genes are given only for firm matches. Some rows mark clone size as missing; the rest say once, few, many or name a class of expanded clone.

clone size,D gene,J gene,V gene,CDR3 protein,CDR3 DNA
-,TRBD1,TRBJ2-7,TRBV7-8,CASSLQGGLHEQYF,TGTGCCAGCAGCCTACAGGGGGGCCTCCACGAGCAGTACTTC
-,-,TRBJ1-2,TRBV6-6,CASSPDLFDYGYTF,TGTGCCAGCAGTCCGGACTTGTTTGACTATGGCTACACCTTC
-,TRBD1,TRBJ2-7,TRBV7-3,CASSLTGQGVYEQYF,TGTGCCAGCAGCTTAACGGGGCAGGGGGTCTACGAGCAGTACTTC
-,-,TRBJ1-5,TRBV10-3,CATRIQGPNQPQHF,TGTGCCACCCGAATCCAGGGCCCCAATCAGCCCCAGCATTTT
-,-,TRBJ2-7,TRBV6-6,CASSYAQDYEQYF,TGTGCCAGCAGTTACGCGCAGGACTACGAGCAGTACTTC
-,-,TRBJ1-2,TRBV6-1,CASSDRGYTF,TGTGCCAGCAGTGACCGTGGCTACACCTTC
-,TRBD1,TRBJ2-7,TRBV19,CASSIDRTGSYEQYF,TGTGCCAGTAGTATAGACCGGACAGGTTCCTACGAGCAGTACTTC
-,-,TRBJ1-1,TRBV21-1,CATRSGVAFF,TGTGCCACGAGGTCGGGGGTCGCTTTCTTT
once,TRBD1,TRBJ2-7,TRBV9,CASSRTGREQYF,TGTGCCAGCAGCCGGACAGGGCGCGAGCAGTACTTC
-,TRBD2,TRBJ2-1,TRBV7-3,CASSPGAGGAYNEQFF,TGTGCCAGCAGCCCGGGGGCGGGAGGGGCCTACAATGAGCAGTTCTTC
-,-,TRBJ1-5,TRBV2,CASSGWRDQPQHF,TGTGCCAGCAGTGGATGGCGGGATCAGCCCCAGCATTTT
once,TRBD1,TRBJ1-4,TRBV11-3,CASSFQGADEKLFF,TGTGCCAGCAGCTTCCAGGGGGCAGATGAAAAACTGTTTTTT
once,TRBD1,TRBJ2-2,TRBV29-1,CSVRQGNTGELFF,TGCAGCGTTAGACAGGGGAACACCGGGGAGCTGTTTTTT
-,-,TRBJ1-4,TRBV5-6,CASSPLGGSDEKLFF,TGTGCCAGCAGTCCCTTGGGGGGGAGTGACGAAAAACTGTTTTTT
-,-,TRBJ1-5,TRBV6-1,CASSEIGQGSNQPQHF,TGTGCCAGCAGTGAGATAGGGCAGGGAAGCAATCAGCCCCAGCATTTT
once,TRBD1,TRBJ1-1,TRBV11-2,CASSLDRGTEAFF,TGTGCCAGCAGCTTGGACAGGGGAACTGAAGCTTTCTTT
-,-,TRBJ2-1,TRBV14,CASSQDPFSAGPPNEQFF,TGTGCCAGCAGCCAAGATCCCTTTTCGGCAGGGCCGCCGAATGAGCAGTTCTTC
-,TRBD2,TRBJ2-5,TRBV9,CASSLRSFGGQETQYF,TGTGCCAGCTCGCTCAGGAGTTTCGGGGGGCAAGAGACCCAGTACTTC
-,-,TRBJ1-1,TRBV4-1,CASSQDRFTEAFF,TGCGCCAGCAGCCAAGACAGGTTCACTGAAGCTTTCTTT
-,-,TRBJ2-1,TRBV5-3,CAFSDDRRIYNEQFF,TGTGCCTTTTCCGACGACAGGAGGATATACAATGAGCAGTTCTTC
-,TRBD1,TRBJ1-2,TRBV5-1,CASSLRQGGNYGYTF,TGCGCCAGCAGCCTCCGACAGGGTGGTAACTATGGCTACACCTTC
-,-,TRBJ1-3,TRBV18,CASSPMGQSGNTIYF,TGTGCCAGCTCACCAATGGGGCAGTCTGGAAACACCATATATTTT